A selection of T cell receptor beta chains follows, all from one sample in a study of blood T cell repertoires in COVID-19. The method was immunoSEQ multiplex PCR; TCRdb's version includes in-frame clones alone and lacks a portion of them. The data hold about 190,000 clones, with around 79% observed a single time. The sequencing sample was made of peripheral blood. These receptors were obtained from a man aged 45-65 years who had recovered from COVID-19. Each CDR3 is given with its conserved first and last residue. Each record gives: V gene, clone size, J gene, D gene, CDR3 protein, CDR3 DNA. The D gene is left open where the match is weak. Clone size is stated in some rows and not others, as once, few, many or a class when expanded.

>TRBV10-3|once|TRBJ1-3|.
CAISAGGGAGNTIYF
TGTGCCATCAGTGCGGGTGGAGGGGCTGGAAACACCATATATTTT
>TRBV6-1|many|TRBJ2-1|.
CASSEGSKQFF
TGTGCCAGCAGTGAAGGCAGTAAGCAGTTCTTC
>TRBV27|many|TRBJ2-6|.
CASSRTSLISGANVLTF
TGTGCCAGCAGTCGGACATCACTTATCTCCGGGGCCAACGTCCTGACTTTC
>TRBV5-5|.|TRBJ2-5|.
CASSLAPGSQYQETQYF
TGTGCCAGCAGCTTGGCGCCAGGGTCCCAGTACCAAGAGACCCAGTACTTC
>TRBV28|once|TRBJ2-7|TRBD2
CASSFPLAGGPYEQYF
TGTGCCAGCAGTTTCCCTTTAGCGGGAGGGCCCTACGAGCAGTACTTC
>TRBV3-1/TRBV3-2|.|TRBJ2-7|.
CASSQDNSYEQYF
TGTGCCAGCAGCCAAGATAACTCCTACGAGCAGTACTTC
>TRBV10-3|.|TRBJ2-3|.
CAISRRELTDTQYF
TGTGCCATCAGTAGGAGGGAGTTAACAGATACGCAGTATTTT
>TRBV30|.|TRBJ1-2|.
CAWSVRGFVGYTF
TGTGCCTGGAGTGTCCGGGGATTTGTTGGCTACACCTTC
>TRBV4-2|once|TRBJ2-1|TRBD1
CASSQMGQGATDEQFF
TGTGCCAGCAGCCAGATGGGACAGGGGGCCACGGATGAGCAGTTCTTC
>TRBV19|.|TRBJ1-5|.
CASSPTSGGRVGARSNQPQHF
TGTGCCAGTAGTCCGACCTCGGGTGGCAGGGTGGGGGCCAGGAGCAATCAGCCCCAGCATTTT
>TRBV9|.|TRBJ2-7|TRBD2
CASSATSGSLYEQYF
TGTGCCAGCAGCGCCACTAGCGGGAGTCTCTACGAGCAGTACTTC
>TRBV30|.|TRBJ2-3|TRBD1
CAWSVDRADTQYF
TGTGCCTGGAGTGTTGACAGGGCGGATACGCAGTATTTT
>TRBV27|.|TRBJ2-2|.
CASSYGGELFF
TGTGCCAGCAGTTACGGTGGGGAGCTGTTTTTT
>TRBV7-9|.|TRBJ2-3|TRBD2
CASSPTSGTDTQYF
TGTGCCAGCAGCCCTACTAGCGGCACAGATACGCAGTATTTT
>TRBV11-1|.|TRBJ2-5|TRBD2
CASSLAMAGGTQETQYF
TGTGCCAGCAGCTTAGCCATGGCGGGAGGGACCCAAGAGACCCAGTACTTC
>TRBV5-6|.|TRBJ1-1|.
CASSWGLPGANLDTEAFF
TGTGCCAGCAGCTGGGGATTGCCAGGGGCGAATCTCGACACTGAAGCTTTCTTT